The 6 T cell receptor beta chains given below trace back to one sample, sequenced in a study of T cell responses to AZD1222 COVID-19 vaccine. Some clones are missing from TCRdb's copy, which holds only in-frame ones; the method was immunoSEQ multiplex PCR. The sample has roughly 77,000 clones, 90% to 95% seen once. Specimen: peripheral blood, collected on day 0 of MenACWY control vaccination. These receptors all stem from an adult in good health.

The chain carries TRBV27 and TRBJ2-7; 12 bases are shared with TRBD2. Germline V gene sequence: CDR1 MNHEY, CDR2 SMNVEV (reference sequence). This CDR3 is built from 16 residues. The V segment lost 5 bases and the J segment 7 bases; nucleotides outside the gene matches: 12. In DNA form, the CDR3 reads TGTGCCAGCAGTAGACTTGGGACTAGCGGGCGCTCTGAGCAGTACTTC. Its protein is CASSRLGTSGRSEQYF.

J is TRBJ2-7 and V is TRBV2, with 8 bases aligning to TRBD2. Germline CDR1 and CDR2: SNHLY and FYNNEI. The junction had 3 bases not matched to a gene; V was cut back by 6 bases and J by 2 bases. The CDR3 runs to 13 residues. CDR3 sequence reads: CASRLAEAYEQYF. The CDR3 region has the DNA TGTGCCAGCAGACTAGCGGAGGCCTACGAGCAGTACTTC.

V usage is TRBV5-1 and J usage is TRBJ2-7; D is perhaps TRBD1 (5 bases). Trimming removed 0 bases from V and 0 bases from J, with 10 bases in between. CDR1 is SGHRS and CDR2 is YFSETQ in the germline V gene. CDR3 length: 15 residues. Here the CDR3 reads CASSLGQISSYEQYF. DNA for the CDR3: TGCGCCAGCAGCTTGGGACAGATTTCCTCCTACGAGCAGTACTTC.

This clone was detected only once. V gene TRBV19 combines with J gene TRBJ2-7; no clear D. Germline CDR1 reads LNHDA; CDR2 reads SQIVND (reference sequence). The CDR3 sequence is 14 residues long. Trimming took off 3 bases at V and 2 bases at J, with 11 bases between the two ends. In nucleotides, the CDR3 is TGTGCCAGTAGTATCCAGAGAGGCCCCTACGAGCAGTACTTC. Amino acid sequence: CASSIQRGPYEQYF. The variable domain in full, with the rest retrieved from reference TRBV19 and TRBJ2-7, is DGGITQSPKYLFRKEGQNVTLSCEQNLNHDAMYWYRQDPGQGLRLIYYSQIVNDFQKGDIAEGYSVSREKKESFPLTVTSAQKNPTAFYLCASSIQRGPYEQYFGPGTRLTVT.

The V call is TRBV23-1, the J call TRBJ2-5; 7 bases are a match to TRBD1. TRBV23-1 is an open reading frame, and its role is uncertain. The CDR3 sequence is 17 residues long. V dropped 2 bases and J dropped 2; count of bases not matched to a gene: 11. Here the CDR3 reads CASSQPTDRDAQETQYF. The CDR3, as DNA: TGCGCCAGCAGTCAACCTACCGACAGGGATGCGCAAGAGACCCAGTACTTC.

V and J are TRBV19 and TRBJ2-5; 12 nucleotides match TRBD1. V lost 5 bases to trimming and J lost 5 bases; unmatched junction nucleotides: 12. The CDR3 covers 17 residues. Germline V gene sequence: CDR1 LNHDA, CDR2 SQIVND (reference sequence). CDR3 DNA: TGTGCCAGTAGTGCCCAATCTGGGACAGGGGGCAAGGAGACCCAGTACTTC. Residues: CASSAQSGTGGKETQYF. The full variable domain, rest sourced from reference TRBV19 and TRBJ2-5, is DGGITQSPKYLFRKEGQNVTLSCEQNLNHDAMYWYRQDPGQGLRLIYYSQIVNDFQKGDIAEGYSVSREKKESFPLTVTSAQKNPTAFYLCASSAQSGTGGKETQYFGPGTRLLVL.